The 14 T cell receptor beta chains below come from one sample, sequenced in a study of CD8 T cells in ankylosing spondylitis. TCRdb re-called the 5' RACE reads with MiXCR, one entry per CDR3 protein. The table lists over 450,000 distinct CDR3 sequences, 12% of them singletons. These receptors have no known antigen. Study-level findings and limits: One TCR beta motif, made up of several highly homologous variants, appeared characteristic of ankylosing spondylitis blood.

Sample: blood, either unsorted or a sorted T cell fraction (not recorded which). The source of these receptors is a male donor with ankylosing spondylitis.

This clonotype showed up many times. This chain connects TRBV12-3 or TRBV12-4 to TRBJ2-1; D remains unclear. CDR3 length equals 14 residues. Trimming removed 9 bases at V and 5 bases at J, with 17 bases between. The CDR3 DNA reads TGTGCCAGTGGCCGGCAGCGAGAGCACAATGAGCAGTTCTTC. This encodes CASGRQREHNEQFF.

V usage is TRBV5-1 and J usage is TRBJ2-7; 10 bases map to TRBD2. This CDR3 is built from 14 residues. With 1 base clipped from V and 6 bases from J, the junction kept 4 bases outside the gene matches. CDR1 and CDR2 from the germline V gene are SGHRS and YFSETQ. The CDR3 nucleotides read TGCGCCAGCAGCTTGCAGCGGGAGGGGGGCGAGCAGTACTTC. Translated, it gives CASSLQREGGEQYF.

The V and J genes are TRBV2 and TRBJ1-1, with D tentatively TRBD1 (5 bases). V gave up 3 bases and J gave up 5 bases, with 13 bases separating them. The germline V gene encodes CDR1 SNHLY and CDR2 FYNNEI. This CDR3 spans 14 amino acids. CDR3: CASSDQTEGTEAFF. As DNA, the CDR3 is TGTGCCAGCAGTGACCAGACAGAAGGAACTGAAGCTTTCTTT. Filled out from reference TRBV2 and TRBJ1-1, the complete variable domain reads EPEVTQTPSHQVTQMGQEVILRCVPISNHLYFYWYRQILGQKVEFLVSFYNNEISEKSEIFDDQFSVERPDGSNFTLKIRSTKLEDSAMYFCASSDQTEGTEAFFGQGTRLTVV.

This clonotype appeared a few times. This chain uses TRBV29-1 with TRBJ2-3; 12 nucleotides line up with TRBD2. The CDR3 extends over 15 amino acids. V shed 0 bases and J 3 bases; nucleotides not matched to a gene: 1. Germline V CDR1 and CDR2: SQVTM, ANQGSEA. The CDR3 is CSVEELAGGTDTQYF. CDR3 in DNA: TGCAGCGTTGAAGAACTAGCGGGAGGAACAGATACGCAGTATTTT.

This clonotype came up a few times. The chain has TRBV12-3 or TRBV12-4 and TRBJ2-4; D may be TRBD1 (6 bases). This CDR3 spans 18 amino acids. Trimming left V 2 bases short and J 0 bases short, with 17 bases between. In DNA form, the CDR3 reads TGTGCCAGCAGTTTAACAGGGTACGTCGCGGCAGCCAAAAACATTCAGTACTTC. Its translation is CASSLTGYVAAAKNIQYF.

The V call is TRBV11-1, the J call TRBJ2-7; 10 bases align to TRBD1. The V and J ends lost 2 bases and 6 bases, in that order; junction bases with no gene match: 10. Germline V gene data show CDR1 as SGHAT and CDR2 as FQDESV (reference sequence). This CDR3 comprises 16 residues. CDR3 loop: CASSLNTGTGAPEQYF. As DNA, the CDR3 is TGTGCCAGCAGCTTAAATACCGGGACAGGGGCCCCCGAGCAGTACTTC.

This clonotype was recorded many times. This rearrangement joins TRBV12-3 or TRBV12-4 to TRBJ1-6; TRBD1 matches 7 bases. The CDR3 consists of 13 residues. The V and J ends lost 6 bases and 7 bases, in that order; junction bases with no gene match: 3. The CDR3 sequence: CASRWTGNSPLHF. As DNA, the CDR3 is TGTGCCAGCAGATGGACAGGCAATTCACCCCTCCACTTT.

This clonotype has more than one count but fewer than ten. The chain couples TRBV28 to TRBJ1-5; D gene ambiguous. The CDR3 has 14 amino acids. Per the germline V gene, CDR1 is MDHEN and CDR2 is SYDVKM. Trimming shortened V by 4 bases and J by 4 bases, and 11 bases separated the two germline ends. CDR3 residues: CASSSSSMNQPQHF. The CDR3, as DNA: TGTGCCAGCAGTTCCTCCAGCATGAATCAGCCCCAGCATTTT.

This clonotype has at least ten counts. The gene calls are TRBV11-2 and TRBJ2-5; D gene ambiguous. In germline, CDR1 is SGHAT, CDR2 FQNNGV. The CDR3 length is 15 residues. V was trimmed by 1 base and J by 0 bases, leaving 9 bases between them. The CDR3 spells CASSLGDSYQETQYF. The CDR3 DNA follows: TGTGCCAGCAGCTTAGGAGACTCGTACCAAGAGACCCAGTACTTC.

The CDR3 DNA follows: TGCAGCGTTGAAGATCGGATCCGGGCGGGAGGAAACACCATATATTTT. Translation: CSVEDRIRAGGNTIYF. The rearrangement links TRBV29-1 to TRBJ1-3; D is uncertain. The CDR3 is 16 residues long. V was trimmed by 0 bases and J by 4 bases, leaving 16 bases between them. Germline V lookup: CDR1 SQVTM, CDR2 ANQGSEA.

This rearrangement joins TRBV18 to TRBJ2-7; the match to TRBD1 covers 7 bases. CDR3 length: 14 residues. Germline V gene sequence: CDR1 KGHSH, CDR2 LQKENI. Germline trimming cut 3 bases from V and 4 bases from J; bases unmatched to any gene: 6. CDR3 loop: CASSPSGTVYEQYV. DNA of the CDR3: TGTGCCAGCTCACCTTCCGGGACAGTGTACGAGCAGTACGTC.

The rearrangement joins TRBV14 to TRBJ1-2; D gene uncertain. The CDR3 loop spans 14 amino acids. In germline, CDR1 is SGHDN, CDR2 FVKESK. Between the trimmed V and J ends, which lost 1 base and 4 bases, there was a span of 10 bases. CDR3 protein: CASSQGAQFYGYTF. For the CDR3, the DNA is TGTGCCAGCAGCCAAGGGGCACAGTTCTATGGCTACACCTTC. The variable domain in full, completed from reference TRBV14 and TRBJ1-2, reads EAGVTQFPSHSVIEKGQTVTLRCDPISGHDNLYWYRRVMGKEIKFLLHFVKESKQDESGMPNNRFLAERTGGTYSTLKVQPAELEDSGVYFCASSQGAQFYGYTFGSGTRLTVV.

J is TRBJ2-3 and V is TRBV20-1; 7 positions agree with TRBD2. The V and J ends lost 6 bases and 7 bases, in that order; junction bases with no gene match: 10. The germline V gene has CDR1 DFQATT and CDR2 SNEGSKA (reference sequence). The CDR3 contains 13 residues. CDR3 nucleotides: TGCAGTGCCGGGGCTAGCGGAGAGAATACGCAGTATTTT. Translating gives CSAGASGENTQYF.

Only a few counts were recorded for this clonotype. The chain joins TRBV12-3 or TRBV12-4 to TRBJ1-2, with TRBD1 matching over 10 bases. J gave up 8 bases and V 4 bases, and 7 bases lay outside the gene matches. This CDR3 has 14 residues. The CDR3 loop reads CASSSGTGVGGYTF. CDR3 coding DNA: TGTGCCAGCAGTTCTGGGACAGGGGTTGGAGGCTACACCTTC.